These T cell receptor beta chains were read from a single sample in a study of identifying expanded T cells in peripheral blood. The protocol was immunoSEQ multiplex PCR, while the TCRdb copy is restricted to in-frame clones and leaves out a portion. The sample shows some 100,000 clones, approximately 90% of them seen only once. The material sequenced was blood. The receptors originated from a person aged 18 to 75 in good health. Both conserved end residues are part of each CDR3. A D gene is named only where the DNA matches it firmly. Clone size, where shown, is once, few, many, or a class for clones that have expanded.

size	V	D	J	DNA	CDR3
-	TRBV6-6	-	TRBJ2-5	TGTGCCAGCAGTTACTTCCCTAAAGAGACCCAGTACTTC	CASSYFPKETQYF
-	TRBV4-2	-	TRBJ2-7	TGTGCCAGCAGCCAAGAGAGGGCCTACGAGCAGTACTTC	CASSQERAYEQYF
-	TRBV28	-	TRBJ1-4	TGTGCCAGCAGTTTTCCAGGGGAGGGGGAAAAACTGTTTTTT	CASSFPGEGEKLFF
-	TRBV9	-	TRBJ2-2	TGTGCCAGCAGCCCAAGAGGTGGAGCCGGGGAGCTGTTTTTT	CASSPRGGAGELFF
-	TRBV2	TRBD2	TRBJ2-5	TGTGCCAGCAGGCGGGGAACTAGCGGCCAAGAGACCCAGTACTTC	CASRRGTSGQETQYF
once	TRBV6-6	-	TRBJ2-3	TGTGCCAGCAGGTTGGCAAGCCCCGGAGATACGCAGTATTTT	CASRLASPGDTQYF
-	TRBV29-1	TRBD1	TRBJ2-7	TGCAGCGTTGAAGGGGGACAGCGCTACGAGCAGTACTTC	CSVEGGQRYEQYF
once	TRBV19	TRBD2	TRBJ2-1	TGTGCCAGTAGTATCAGCGGGAGCTCCTACAATGAGCAGTTCTTC	CASSISGSSYNEQFF
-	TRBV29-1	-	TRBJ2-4	TGCAGCGTTGAAGCTACCCGGACGGATCAAAACATTCAGTACTTC	CSVEATRTDQNIQYF
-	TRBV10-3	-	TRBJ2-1	TGTGCCATCAGTGAGTCGGCCCGTACTAGCAATGAGCAGTTCTTC	CAISESARTSNEQFF
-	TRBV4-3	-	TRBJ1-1	TGCGCCAGCAGCCAATACGCCGGGGCCTTAGAAGCTTTCTTT	CASSQYAGALEAFF